The clone carrying this T cell receptor (beta chain) was counted ten times or more. The antigen is not known. This entry comes from a study of neurological immune-mediated disorders. Findings and caveats of the study: Expanded clones shared no CDR3 amino acid sequences across subjects, suggesting private repertoires in all groups.

Over 200 million TCR-beta sequences from 15-18 subjects were obtained in each sequencing run. TCRdb re-called the 5' RACE reads through MiXCR, storing one row per CDR3 protein. This sample yields tens of thousands of distinct CDR3 sequences, of which around a fifth are seen a single time; around 4% belongs to the top ten. Time point indicated: technical triplicate 3. The unsorted libraries originated from 2 million PBMCs that had been stored at -80 C. The sequencing input was PBMCs. The sequence came from a man aged 55 to 70 with HTLV-1-associated myelopathy (HAM/TSP).

The CDR3 bases are TGTGCCACTAAAACTACCGTGGGCCATCAGCCCCAGCATTTT. Encoded protein: CATKTTVGHQPQHF. This sequence joins TRBV6-5 and TRBJ1-5, with D unresolved. The CDR3 runs to 14 residues. V lost 10 bases and J lost 5, with 18 bases in between. Looked up from germline, CDR1 is MNHEY and CDR2 is SVGAGI.